This T cell receptor beta chain was obtained from a study of response to subunit inactivated influenza vaccine. Study outcomes and limitations: The authors put forward the suggestion that each seasonal influenza vaccination may bring in only a limited number of new T cells.

TCRdb fed the RT-PCR reads into MiXCR, producing one record per CDR3 protein. The sample holds 550,000 to 650,000 distinct CDR3 sequences, around 11% seen once. Trimming cost V 4 bases and J 5 bases; bases outside gene matches: 8. The CDR3 has 14 residues. CDR1 and CDR2 (germline): MNHEY, SVGAGI. The table lists this clonotype with a few counts. Its antigen is unknown. The sequence was obtained from a middle-aged man who received an inactivated influenza vaccine. The source material was PBMCs from blood, sampled on the day of vaccination. The rearrangement joins TRBV6-5 to TRBJ2-7; TRBD1 aligns across 7 bases. Here the CDR3 reads CASSFTGELDEQYF. The CDR3 DNA reads TGTGCCAGCAGTTTCACAGGGGAGTTGGACGAGCAGTACTTC.